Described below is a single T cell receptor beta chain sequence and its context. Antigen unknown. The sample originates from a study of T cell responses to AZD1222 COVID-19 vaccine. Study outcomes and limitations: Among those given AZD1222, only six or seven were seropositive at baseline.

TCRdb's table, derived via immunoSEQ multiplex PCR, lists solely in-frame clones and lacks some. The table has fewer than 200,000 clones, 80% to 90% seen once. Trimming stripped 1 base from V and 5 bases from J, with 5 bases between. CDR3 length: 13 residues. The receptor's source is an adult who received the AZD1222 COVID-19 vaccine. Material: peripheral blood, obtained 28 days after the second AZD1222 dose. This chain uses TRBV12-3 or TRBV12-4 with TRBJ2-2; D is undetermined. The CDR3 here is CASSLEETGELFF. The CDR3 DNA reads TGTGCCAGCAGTTTAGAGGAGACCGGGGAGCTGTTTTTT.